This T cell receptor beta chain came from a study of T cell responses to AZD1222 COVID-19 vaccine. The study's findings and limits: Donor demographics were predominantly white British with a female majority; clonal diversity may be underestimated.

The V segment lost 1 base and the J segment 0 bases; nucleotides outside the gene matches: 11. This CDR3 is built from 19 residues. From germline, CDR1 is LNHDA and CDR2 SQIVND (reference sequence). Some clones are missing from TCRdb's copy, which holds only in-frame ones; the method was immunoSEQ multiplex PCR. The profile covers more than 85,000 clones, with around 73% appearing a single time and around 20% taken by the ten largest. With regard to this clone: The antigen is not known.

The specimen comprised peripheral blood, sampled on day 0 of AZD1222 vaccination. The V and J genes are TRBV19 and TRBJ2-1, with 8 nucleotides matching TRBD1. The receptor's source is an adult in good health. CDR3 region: CASSIGRDRQLYSYNEQFF. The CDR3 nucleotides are TGTGCCAGTAGTATAGGCCGGGACAGGCAATTATACTCCTACAATGAGCAGTTCTTC.